The next 21 T cell receptor beta chains were all read from a single sample in a study of blood T cell repertoires in COVID-19. Assay: immunoSEQ multiplex PCR; the TCRdb copy retains only in-frame clones and omits some. The sample has 50,000 to 65,000 clones; around 76% are singletons. Input material: peripheral blood. These TCRs come from a woman in her fifties or sixties with acute or convalescent COVID-19.

The chain combines TRBV28 with TRBJ2-3; 11 bases align to TRBD1. The germline CDR1 and CDR2 sequences are MDHEN and SYDVKM. Unmatched junction bases numbered 5, after V lost 5 bases and J lost 4 bases. The CDR3 length is 15 residues. The CDR3 nucleotides read TGTGCCAGCAGTGGGGGACAGGGGGGGGCAGATACGCAGTATTTT. This gives the protein CASSGGQGGADTQYF.

This clone showed up many times. The chain joins TRBV7-9 to TRBJ1-5, with TRBD1 identical over 7 bases. Germline loops: CDR1 SEHNR, CDR2 FQNEAQ (reference sequence). There are 14 residues in the CDR3. The trim removed 4 bases at V and 5 bases at J, leaving 5 bases unmatched. CDR3 nucleotides: TGTGCCAGCAGCTCTTCTACAGGGGATCAGCCCCAGCATTTT. Encoded protein: CASSSSTGDQPQHF. The full variable domain, completed using reference TRBV7-9 and TRBJ1-5, is DTGVSQNPRHKITKRGQNVTFRCDPISEHNRLYWYRQTLGQGPEFLTYFQNEAQLEKSRLLSDRFSAERPKGSFSTLEIQRTEQGDSAMYLCASSSSTGDQPQHFGDGTRLSIL.

This clone appeared a few times. CDR3 region: CASSVETRSDTQYF. CDR3 nucleotide sequence: TGTGCCAGCAGCGTAGAAACTAGGTCAGATACGCAGTATTTT. The chain links TRBV9 to TRBJ2-3; possible D gene TRBD2, 5 bases. Germline CDR1 SGDLS, CDR2 YYNGEE. The CDR3 has 14 residues. V shed 0 bases and J shed 4 bases, with 9 bases lying between them.

The chain links TRBV2 to TRBJ2-2; D call uncertain. V was cut by 3 bases and J by 1 base, with 9 bases left in between. The length of the CDR3 is 15 residues. Germline V gene lookup returns CDR1 SNHLY and CDR2 FYNNEI. The CDR3 sequence: CASSETTQNTGELFF. CDR3 sequence (DNA): TGTGCCAGCAGTGAGACGACACAGAACACCGGGGAGCTGTTTTTT.

J is TRBJ2-5 and V is TRBV4-2, with 15 bases that match TRBD2. V was clipped by 4 bases and J by 5 bases; unmatched bases: 8. From germline, CDR1 is LGHNA and CDR2 YNFKEQ. CDR3 length equals 17 residues. CDR3: CASSRGTSGGSGETQYF. The CDR3, as DNA: TGTGCCAGCAGCCGCGGGACTAGCGGGGGGTCGGGGGAGACCCAGTACTTC.

The CDR3 region is CASRNLRDKYQPQHF. CDR3 coding DNA: TGTGCCAGCAGAAACCTCCGGGACAAATATCAGCCCCAGCATTTT. V gene TRBV6-6 combines with J gene TRBJ1-5; D may be TRBD1 (6 bases). With 6 bases removed from V and 5 bases from J, the gap between germline ends came to 17 bases. Germline CDR1 reads MNHNY; CDR2 reads SVGAGI (reference sequence). The CDR3 is 15 amino acids.

The V gene is TRBV5-1, the J gene TRBJ1-2, with D hard to call. There are 14 residues in the CDR3. Germline-derived CDR1 and CDR2 are SGHRS and YFSETQ. The V gene lost 2 bases and the J gene lost 4 bases, with 12 bases spanning the gap. This chain's CDR3 is CASSFTSSGYGYTF. CDR3 bases: TGCGCCAGCAGCTTTACCTCGAGTGGCTATGGCTACACCTTC.

The J gene is TRBJ1-2, the V gene TRBV6-5; D call uncertain. The CDR3 length is 14 residues. Looked up from germline, CDR1 is MNHEY and CDR2 is SVGAGI. The V and J ends lost 11 bases and 7 bases respectively, with 23 bases between them. The DNA for the CDR3 is TGTGCCCTCAAACCCGAGGGATGGGCCTTTGGCTACACCTTC. Protein: CALKPEGWAFGYTF.

The chain combines TRBV9 with TRBJ1-2; D is unclear. V lost 2 bases, J lost 2 bases, and 7 bases lay in between. Germline CDR1 is SGDLS and CDR2 is YYNGEE. CDR3 length: 13 amino acids. DNA for the CDR3: TGTGCCAGCAGCGTGCGGCAGAACTATGGCTACACCTTC. This translates into CASSVRQNYGYTF. Complete variable domain (other parts from reference TRBV9 and TRBJ1-2): DSGVTQTPKHLITATGQRVTLRCSPRSGDLSVYWYQQSLDQGLQFLIQYYNGEERAKGNILERFSAQQFPDLHSELNLSSLELGDSALYFCASSVRQNYGYTFGSGTRLTVV.

This clone has a handful of counts. The chain is built from TRBV7-8 and TRBJ1-5; 8 bases agree with TRBD1. Germline V gene data show CDR1 as SGHVS and CDR2 as FQNEAQ. CDR3 length equals 17 residues. The junction had 13 bases not matched to a gene; V was cut back by 5 bases and J by 4 bases. The CDR3 reads CASSRGNKNRGNQPQHF. DNA for the CDR3: TGTGCCAGCAGCAGAGGGAACAAAAACAGGGGGAATCAGCCCCAGCATTTT.

The chain joins TRBV7-3 to TRBJ1-6; 8 nucleotides agree with TRBD1. CDR3 size: 14 residues. The V gene's germline CDR1 is SGHTA and CDR2 FQGTGA. V was clipped by 6 bases and J by 5 bases; unmatched bases: 3. The CDR3 loop is CASRLGQDNSPLHF. The CDR3 DNA is TGTGCCAGCAGGTTGGGACAGGATAATTCACCCCTCCACTTT. The full variable domain, completed using reference TRBV7-3 and TRBJ1-6, is GAGVSQTPSNKVTEKGKYVELRCDPISGHTALYWYRQSLGQGPEFLIYFQGTGAADDSGLPNDRFFAVRPEGSVSTLKIQRTERGDSAVYLCASRLGQDNSPLHFGNGTRLTVT.

The rearrangement links TRBV30 to TRBJ2-1, with 12 bases identical to TRBD2. The junction had 9 bases not matched to a gene; V was cut back by 3 bases and J by 9 bases. In germline, CDR1 is GTSNPN, CDR2 SVGIG (reference sequence). The CDR3 loop spans 15 amino acids. The CDR3 here is CAWSPGLAGMGEQFF. The CDR3, as DNA: TGTGCCTGGAGCCCTGGACTAGCGGGGATGGGTGAGCAGTTCTTC.

The genes are TRBV10-2 and TRBJ2-1; D gene uncertain. The CDR3 has 14 residues. The germline CDR1 and CDR2 sequences are WSHSY and SAAADI. Trimming removed 3 bases at V and 4 bases at J, with 10 bases between. DNA for the CDR3: TGCGCCAGCAGTGACCCAAGCTTGTACAATGAGCAGTTCTTC. Translation: CASSDPSLYNEQFF.

The chain combines TRBV11-2 with TRBJ2-3; a weak D match, TRBD2 (5 bases). Deletions cut 3 bases from V and 1 base from J, with 11 bases between. From germline, CDR1 is SGHAT and CDR2 FQNNGV. CDR3 length: 15 amino acids. DNA for the CDR3: TGTGCCAGCAGCTTCCTGGCGGGCGGCACAGATACGCAGTATTTT. Translating it yields CASSFLAGGTDTQYF.

V gene TRBV30 combines with J gene TRBJ1-4, with TRBD1 matching 7 bases. Looked up from germline, CDR1 is GTSNPN and CDR2 is SVGIG (reference sequence). Trimming cost V 5 bases and J 8 bases; bases outside gene matches: 8. The CDR3 is made up of 13 amino acids. CDR3 nucleotides: TGTGCCTGGGAAGGGGGCATGCGGGAAAAACTGTTTTTT. Its protein is CAWEGGMREKLFF.

V and J are TRBV6-5 and TRBJ2-7; D remains unclear. Germline V gene lookup returns CDR1 MNHEY and CDR2 SVGAGI. The CDR3 is 14 residues long. The V end was cut by 2 bases, the J end by 2 bases, with 10 bases between. CDR3 DNA: TGTGCCAGCAGTTACGGTAGCACCCCCTACGAGCAGTACTTC. This sequence encodes CASSYGSTPYEQYF.

The genes are TRBV7-2 and TRBJ2-1; 9 positions match TRBD2. The CDR3 runs to 15 residues. Germline V gene lookup returns CDR1 SGHTA and CDR2 FQGNSA. Losses at the gene ends were 3 bases for V and 8 bases for J; bases not matched to a gene: 8. The CDR3 DNA is TGTGCCAGCAGCTTTGGCGGGGGGGCCAACGATGAGCAGTTCTTC. Encoded protein: CASSFGGGANDEQFF.

The count of this clone is one. This chain uses TRBV7-2 with TRBJ2-3, with 7 bases aligning to TRBD2. Germline trimming cut 11 bases from V and 2 bases from J; bases unmatched to any gene: 4. The CDR3 contains 12 residues. Germline assignment: CDR1 SGHTA and CDR2 FQGNSA. CDR3 region: CACGGPTDTQYF. The CDR3 DNA sequence: TGTGCCTGCGGGGGACCCACAGATACGCAGTATTTT.

The rearrangement links TRBV6-2 or TRBV6-3 to TRBJ2-3, with 11 bases aligning to TRBD1. The CDR3 covers 15 residues. Germline CDR1 MNHEY, CDR2 SVGEGT. V was clipped by 5 bases and J by 4 bases; unmatched bases: 5. The CDR3 region is CASSPGQGVPDTQYF. CDR3 nucleotide sequence: TGTGCCAGCAGTCCGGGACAGGGGGTACCAGATACGCAGTATTTT.

This CDR3 is CAISISRGRNAFF. CDR3 in DNA: TGTGCCATCAGCATCAGTAGGGGGCGGAATGCTTTCTTT. This chain uses TRBV10-3 with TRBJ1-1; 7 positions agree with TRBD1. This CDR3 is 13 amino acids long. Germline V gene data show CDR1 as ENHRY and CDR2 as SYGVKD. V shed 6 bases, J shed 11 bases, and the junction held 12 bases outside the gene matches.

This clone has more than one count but fewer than ten. This rearrangement joins TRBV4-1 to TRBJ1-1; 7 bases are shared with TRBD1. The CDR3 is 15 residues long. CDR1 is MGHRA, CDR2 YSYEKL, per germline. Trimming took 5 bases from V and 1 from J; bases not matched to a gene: 7. The CDR3 nucleotides are TGCGCCAGCAGCGTACAAGAGGGGGCGAACACTGAAGCTTTCTTT. Translated, it gives CASSVQEGANTEAFF.